This TCR beta chain was sequenced during a study of tumor-infiltrating lymphocytes in localized non-small cell lung cancer. Profiling relied on immunoSEQ multiplex PCR, and the TCRdb table lists in-frame clones only, not all of them. The sample carries 6,800 or so clones, roughly three fifths recorded once. This CDR3 is built from 14 residues. Germline V gene lookup returns CDR1 SEHNR and CDR2 FQNEAQ (reference sequence). The ends were cut back, 6 bases at V and 4 bases at J, with 13 bases in the middle. Sequenced: uninvolved lung tissue not adjacent to the tumor. The chain combines TRBV7-9 with TRBJ1-5; D is ambiguous. This TCR derives from a human donor with non-small cell lung cancer. The CDR3 sequence: CASSSGVINQPQHF. Written as DNA, the CDR3 is TGTGCCAGCAGTTCCGGGGTCATAAATCAGCCCCAGCATTTT.